Presented here are 11 T cell receptor beta chains from one specimen sequenced in a study of post-analysis software for immune sequencing data. Libraries were made from TCR beta cDNA, and they carried unique molecular identifiers. TCRdb used MiXCR to reprocess the PCR reads, holding one entry per CDR3 protein. There are around 770,000 distinct CDR3 sequences in the sample; 35% to 55% occur only once, and approximately 5% lies in the top ten. Their antigen targets remain unknown. Study outcomes and limitations: Five or six TRBV segments, TRBV5-6, TRBV5-1 and TRBV20-1 among them, were found more frequent in patients than controls.

Sequencing input: blood. The origin of the receptors is a girl aged 10 to 17 with multiple sclerosis.

This clonotype was seen a single time. The V and J genes are TRBV15 and TRBJ2-1; 7 bases agree with TRBD1. The CDR3 contains 15 residues. CDR1 and CDR2 from the germline V gene are LNHNV and YYDKDF (reference sequence). V lost 1 base to trimming and J lost 7 bases; unmatched junction nucleotides: 7. The CDR3 DNA is TGTGCCACCAGCAGAGCCCAAACAGGGGTAAATGAGCAGTTCTTC. Protein sequence: CATSRAQTGVNEQFF.

The chain employs TRBV7-2 and TRBJ2-7, with 8 bases lining up with TRBD2. This CDR3 comprises 15 residues. CDR1 and CDR2 (germline): SGHTA, FQGNSA. J gave up 2 bases and V 1 base, and 4 bases lay outside the gene matches. The CDR3 region is CASSLEGLVAYEQYF. As DNA, the CDR3 is TGTGCCAGCAGCTTAGAGGGACTAGTGGCCTACGAGCAGTACTTC.

This clonotype came up a few times. The chain combines TRBV5-1 with TRBJ1-1, with no clear D. CDR1 is SGHRS and CDR2 is YFSETQ in the germline V gene. The germline V and J ends were trimmed by 1 base and 2 bases, with 12 bases remaining between them. The CDR3 loop spans 15 amino acids. The CDR3 DNA sequence: TGCGCCAGCAGCTTGTCCTTTACGGGTAACACTGAAGCTTTCTTT. Translation gives CASSLSFTGNTEAFF.

V and J are TRBV6-5 and TRBJ2-1, with 10 positions matching TRBD2. The CDR3 length is 15 residues. The ends lost 6 bases at V and 5 bases at J; junction bases unmatched: 7. Per the germline V gene, CDR1 is MNHEY and CDR2 is SVGAGI. CDR3 bases: TGTGCCAGCAGCTATAGCGGGAGGCGGGACAATGAGCAGTTCTTC. Translating it yields CASSYSGRRDNEQFF.

V is TRBV29-1 and J is TRBJ2-1, with a tentative D call TRBD2 (7 bases). Per the germline V gene, CDR1 is SQVTM and CDR2 is ANQGSEA. The CDR3 loop spans 14 amino acids. Between the trimmed V and J ends, which lost 6 bases and 0 bases, there was a span of 12 bases. The DNA for the CDR3 is TGCAGCGTGAAGGGGGGGAACTCCTACAATGAGCAGTTCTTC. Amino acids: CSVKGGNSYNEQFF.

This clonotype has only a few counts. This rearrangement joins TRBV6-1 to TRBJ2-5; no reliable D call. Germline V lookup: CDR1 MNHNS, CDR2 SASEGT. V was pared by 4 bases and J by 7 bases, with 13 bases between. This CDR3 has 13 amino acids. CDR3 sequence: CASSAESPRTQYF. The CDR3 region has the DNA TGTGCCAGCAGTGCTGAGTCCCCCAGGACCCAGTACTTC.

This clonotype came up many times. The chain is built from TRBV12-3 or TRBV12-4 and TRBJ1-1; D possibly corresponds to TRBD1 (6 bases). Trimming pared 8 bases from V and 4 bases from J, leaving 23 bases between. The CDR3 loop spans 16 amino acids. The CDR3 coding sequence is TGTGCCAGCCCTCTCAATCGGGGGCGGGTAGGCACTGAAGCTTTCTTT. Protein sequence: CASPLNRGRVGTEAFF.

The chain carries TRBV7-2 and TRBJ2-5; 12 positions match TRBD2. Per germline, CDR1 SGHTA and CDR2 FQGNSA. The CDR3 loop spans 17 amino acids. V lost 1 base to trimming and J lost 2 bases; unmatched junction nucleotides: 5. The CDR3 bases are TGTGCCAGCAGCTTAGGGCTAGCGGGAGGGTTACAAGAGACCCAGTACTTC. This translates into CASSLGLAGGLQETQYF.

This clonotype was counted only a few times. J is TRBJ2-7 and V is TRBV7-2, with D hard to call. V was shortened by 3 bases and J by 2 bases, with 11 bases between the two germline ends. The CDR3 covers 14 residues. Germline CDR1 reads SGHTA; CDR2 reads FQGNSA. The CDR3 nucleotides are TGTGCCAGCAGCTTCCAGCTGGGGACCTACGAGCAGTACTTC. This gives the protein CASSFQLGTYEQYF.

This sequence joins TRBV28 and TRBJ2-7; D gene unclear. V shed 8 bases and J shed 6 bases, with 14 bases lying between them. CDR1 MDHEN and CDR2 SYDVKM come from the germline V gene. The CDR3 contains 12 residues. The CDR3: CASAPSGLEQYF. In nucleotides, the CDR3 is TGTGCCAGCGCGCCAAGTGGCCTCGAGCAGTACTTC.

The chain is built from TRBV12-3 or TRBV12-4 and TRBJ1-6; tentatively, D is TRBD1 (5 bases). Trimming cost V 5 bases and J 18 bases, with 23 bases left between them. The CDR3 runs 14 residues. CDR3 sequence (DNA): TGTGCCAGCAGTAGGGCGTCGAGGGACTCTGAACCCCACTTT. This gives the protein CASSRASRDSEPHF.